This note documents a single TCR beta chain sequence. Researchers ran the PCR with 60 Vbeta and 13 Jbeta primers. The table came from immunoSEQ multiplex PCR; TCRdb's copy has only in-frame clones and leaves some out. The sample includes about 200,000 clones, around four fifths seen only once; the top ten take around 0.99%. Germline CDR1 and CDR2: LNHNV and YYDKDF (reference sequence). After removal of 3 bases from V and 0 bases from J, the junction contained 7 bases not matched to a gene. This CDR3 is built from 17 residues. These data come from a study of cytomegalovirus exposure and HLA in healthy donors.

Sequencing was carried out using PBMCs. This receptor was identified in a woman between 40 and 55 years old in good health and CMV-seronegative. The chain recombines TRBV15 with TRBJ1-3; 8 bases align to TRBD1. The CDR3 DNA sequence: TGTGCCACCAGCAGTCTCGACAGGGGTTCCTCTGGAAACACCATATATTTT. Translating it yields CATSSLDRGSSGNTIYF.